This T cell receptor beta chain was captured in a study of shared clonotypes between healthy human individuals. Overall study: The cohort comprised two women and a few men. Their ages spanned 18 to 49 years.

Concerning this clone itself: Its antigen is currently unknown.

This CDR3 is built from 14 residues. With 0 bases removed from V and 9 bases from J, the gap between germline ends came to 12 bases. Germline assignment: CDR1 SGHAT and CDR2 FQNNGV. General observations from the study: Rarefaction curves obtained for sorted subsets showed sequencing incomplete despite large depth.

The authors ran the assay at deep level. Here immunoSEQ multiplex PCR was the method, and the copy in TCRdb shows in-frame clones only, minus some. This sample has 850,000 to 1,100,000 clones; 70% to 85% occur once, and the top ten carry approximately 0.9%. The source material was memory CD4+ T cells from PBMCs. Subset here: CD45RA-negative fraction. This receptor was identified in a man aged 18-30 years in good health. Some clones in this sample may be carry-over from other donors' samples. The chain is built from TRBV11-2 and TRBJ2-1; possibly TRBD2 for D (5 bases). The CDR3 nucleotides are TGTGCCAGCAGCTTAGATGAGGGAGTGAGTGAGCAGTTCTTC. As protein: CASSLDEGVSEQFF.